The rows below give T cell receptor beta chains drawn from one sample of a study of CD8 T cells in ankylosing spondylitis. TCRdb reprocessed the 5' RACE reads via MiXCR and lists one record per CDR3 protein. Counted here are 700,000 to 1,000,000 distinct CDR3 sequences, 10% to 15% occurring once; the ten biggest clones make up just over 0.5%. Sample: blood, either unsorted or a sorted T cell fraction (not recorded which). These receptors all come from a male donor with ankylosing spondylitis. Each CDR3 is given with its conserved first and last residue. D genes are given only for firm matches. The size field is filled for only some rows; it gives once, few, many or a size class.

CDR3 length	J gene	D gene	V gene	clone size	CDR3 DNA	CDR3 protein
15	TRBJ2-6	-	TRBV5-5	many	TGTGCCAGCAGCTTGCTCATACCTGGGGCCAACGTCCTGACTTTC	CASSLLIPGANVLTF
15	TRBJ2-7	-	TRBV27	few	TGTGCCAGCAGTCTACAGGGACCGAGCTCCTACGAGCAGTACTTC	CASSLQGPSSYEQYF
14	TRBJ1-6	-	TRBV28	-	TGTGCCAGCCTGTTGAGGTCCCACAATTCACCCCTCCACTTT	CASLLRSHNSPLHF
16	TRBJ2-1	-	TRBV21-1	many	TGTGCCAGCAGCGAGCTGGGTCAGAACCCCTACAATGAGCAGTTCTTC	CASSELGQNPYNEQFF
16	TRBJ2-6	-	TRBV6-1	-	TGTGCCAGCAGGGGCGTGGAGCGGTCTGGGGCCAACGTCCTGACTTTC	CASRGVERSGANVLTF
15	TRBJ2-1	-	TRBV18	-	TGTGCCAGCTCGAATTCGGCGGGTACCTACAATGAGCAGTTCTTC	CASSNSAGTYNEQFF
13	TRBJ1-1	-	TRBV20-1	few	TGCAGTGCTAGAGTACAAGCGGGTACTGAAGCTTTCTTT	CSARVQAGTEAFF
15	TRBJ2-5	-	TRBV12-3/TRBV12-4	few	TGTGCCAGCAGTCTCCCCCCAGGGGTTGGGGAGACCCAGTACTTC	CASSLPPGVGETQYF
11	TRBJ1-1	-	TRBV29-1	many	TGCAGCGTTATTCCAAAGGGTGAAGCTTTCTTT	CSVIPKGEAFF
16	TRBJ2-5	-	TRBV5-5	few	TGTGCCAGCAGCTTTGGAACCCAGGGACCACTAGAGACCCAGTACTTC	CASSFGTQGPLETQYF
15	TRBJ1-1	-	TRBV28	-	TGTGCCAGCAGCCCACACACCCCTGATAACACTGAAGCTTTCTTT	CASSPHTPDNTEAFF
14	TRBJ1-2	TRBD1	TRBV20-1	few	TGCAGTGCCCTGCCCCCAGGGGGTGGCTATGGCTACACCTTC	CSALPPGGGYGYTF
11	TRBJ2-7	-	TRBV30	-	TGTGCCTGGAGTGTGGTGGGCGAGCAGTACTTC	CAWSVVGEQYF
14	TRBJ2-1	TRBD2	TRBV20-1	few	TGCAGTGCTAGAAGGTCTAGCGGGAGGAATGAGCAGTTCTTC	CSARRSSGRNEQFF
15	TRBJ2-2	-	TRBV20-1	many	TGCAGTGCCCTGTCGCGGACCAGCTACACCGGGGAGCTGTTTTTT	CSALSRTSYTGELFF
14	TRBJ2-7	-	TRBV4-1	-	TGCGCCAGCAGCCAACCCGGGACCCTTTACGAGCAGTACTTC	CASSQPGTLYEQYF
17	TRBJ1-3	-	TRBV20-1	few	TGCAGTGCTAGAGACCTCCGGGACGCTGGCTCTGGAAACACCATATATTTT	CSARDLRDAGSGNTIYF
15	TRBJ2-1	-	TRBV28	-	TGTGCCAGCAGTTTAAATCCTCAGACCTACAATGAGCAGTTCTTC	CASSLNPQTYNEQFF
15	TRBJ2-5	-	TRBV29-1	few	TGCAGCGTTTACGGGACACCGGAGGACCAAGAGACCCAGTACTTC	CSVYGTPEDQETQYF
15	TRBJ1-5	-	TRBV6-2/TRBV6-3	-	TGTGCCAGCAGCCGAGTCATTGGGCCTGGTCAGCCCCAGCATTTT	CASSRVIGPGQPQHF
13	TRBJ1-1	TRBD1	TRBV29-1	many	TGCAGCGTCCGGACAGGAAGGGACACTGAAGCTTTCTTT	CSVRTGRDTEAFF
14	TRBJ1-2	-	TRBV11-2	-	TGTGCCAGCAGCTTAGACAAGTCTAACTATGGCTACACCTTC	CASSLDKSNYGYTF
13	TRBJ2-7	-	TRBV7-2	many	TGTGCCAGCAGCTACCAGGACATCTACGAGCAGTACTTC	CASSYQDIYEQYF
16	TRBJ2-1	TRBD1	TRBV20-1	-	TGCAGTGCTAGAGATAGGAGGACAGGCGATTACAATGAGCAGTTCTTC	CSARDRRTGDYNEQFF
16	TRBJ1-1	TRBD1	TRBV12-3/TRBV12-4	few	TGTGCCAGCAGGGGAGGGACAGGGAGAGGGGACACTGAAGCTTTCTTT	CASRGGTGRGDTEAFF
13	TRBJ2-1	TRBD1	TRBV20-1	-	TGCAGTGCCGTTGACAGGGGAAGGAATGAGCAGTTCTTC	CSAVDRGRNEQFF
13	TRBJ1-1	-	TRBV12-3/TRBV12-4	few	TGTGCCAGCAGTTTAATGGCACAGGATGAAGCTTTCTTT	CASSLMAQDEAFF
13	TRBJ2-7	TRBD2	TRBV20-1	-	TGCAGTGCCAGCGGAGCGGGAAAGAACGAGCAGTACTTC	CSASGAGKNEQYF
15	TRBJ1-1	TRBD1	TRBV4-1	-	TGCGCCAGCAGCCAACTTGACAGGGTACGGGCTGAAGCTTTCTTT	CASSQLDRVRAEAFF
14	TRBJ1-5	-	TRBV19	few	TGTGCCAGTAGTTCCCAGAGGGGGGATCAGCCCCAGCATTTT	CASSSQRGDQPQHF
15	TRBJ1-1	-	TRBV6-1	-	TGTGCCAGCAGCCTAACCCCGACAGGGAACACTGAAGCTTTCTTT	CASSLTPTGNTEAFF
15	TRBJ2-1	TRBD2	TRBV5-5	few	TGTGCCAGCAGCTCACTAGCGGGGTTCAGCAATGAGCAGTTCTTC	CASSSLAGFSNEQFF
12	TRBJ1-2	-	TRBV29-1	few	TGCAGCTCAGAAGGGGGGCCCTATGGCTACACCTTC	CSSEGGPYGYTF
17	TRBJ1-6	-	TRBV20-1	many	TGCAGTGCTAGAGGGGGGGCGGGGAACCAAGAATACTCACCCCTCCACTTT	CSARGGAGNQEYSPLHF
15	TRBJ1-4	-	TRBV7-6	many	TGTGCCAGCAGCTTATTCGGACAGTCTAATGAAAAACTGTTTTTT	CASSLFGQSNEKLFF
20	TRBJ2-7	TRBD2	TRBV7-8	few	TGTGCCAGCAGCTTAAGGACCCCCGGGACTAGCGGGAGGGTCTCCTACGAGCAGTACTTC	CASSLRTPGTSGRVSYEQYF
15	TRBJ2-7	TRBD1	TRBV28	-	TGTGCCAGCAAACCTCCCGGGGACAGGGCCCTCGAGCAGTACTTC	CASKPPGDRALEQYF
14	TRBJ2-7	TRBD1	TRBV7-2	few	TGTGCCAGCAGCCCCGGGACAGGGAAGCGCGAGCAGTACTTC	CASSPGTGKREQYF
14	TRBJ1-2	-	TRBV29-1	few	TGCAGCGTTCTTGGTTATACTCATAACTATGGCTACACCTTC	CSVLGYTHNYGYTF